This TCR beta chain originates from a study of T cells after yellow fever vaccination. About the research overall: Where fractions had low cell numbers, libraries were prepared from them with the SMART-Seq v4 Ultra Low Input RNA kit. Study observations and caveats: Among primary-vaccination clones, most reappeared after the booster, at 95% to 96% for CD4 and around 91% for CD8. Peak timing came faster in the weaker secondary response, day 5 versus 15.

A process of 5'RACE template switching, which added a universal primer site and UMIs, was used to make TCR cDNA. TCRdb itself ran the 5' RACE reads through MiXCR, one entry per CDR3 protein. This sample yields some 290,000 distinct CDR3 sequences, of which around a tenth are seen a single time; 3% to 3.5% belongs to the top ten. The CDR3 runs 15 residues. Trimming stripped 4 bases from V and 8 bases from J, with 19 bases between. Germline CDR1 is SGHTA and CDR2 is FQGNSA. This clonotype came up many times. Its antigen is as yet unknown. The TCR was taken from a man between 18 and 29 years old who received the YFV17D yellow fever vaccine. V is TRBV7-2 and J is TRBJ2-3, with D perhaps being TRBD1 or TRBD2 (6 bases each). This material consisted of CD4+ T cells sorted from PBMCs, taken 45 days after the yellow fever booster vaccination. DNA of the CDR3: TGTGCCAGCAGCTATCGGACAGCTACAGCGGGTACGCAGTATTTT. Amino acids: CASSYRTATAGTQYF.